The T cell receptor (beta chain) described here comes from a study of STAT3 mutations in large granular lymphocyte leukemia. General study results and limits: Sampling intervals varied between patients and samples. In some patients, a small highly pathogenic clone possibly went undetected. In several patients, dominant TCR clone burden exceeded STAT3 mutant burden. Every T-cell large granular lymphocyte leukemia patient had at least one immunodominant TCR beta clonotype.

Germline V gene data show CDR1 as MNHNY and CDR2 as SVGAGI (reference sequence). The CDR3 runs to 15 residues. TCRbeta libraries averaged around 41,000 productive templates per sample. This table comes from immunoSEQ multiplex PCR, and its TCRdb copy is limited to in-frame clones, with some not included. The sample holds tens of thousands of clones, about 90% seen once. This clone came up once. Its antigen is unknown. A junction end diverges from the germline sequence, so it may reflect a read error. This chain uses TRBV6-6 with TRBJ1-3; 7 bases are shared with TRBD1. The sample was peripheral blood mononuclear cells. The source is a man in his sixties with T-cell large granular lymphocyte leukemia. Some clones in this sample may be carry-over from other donors' samples. The CDR3, as DNA: TGTGCCAGCATTCCCCGGGACAGCTCTGGAAACACTATATATTTT. It specifies CASIPRDSSGNTIYF.